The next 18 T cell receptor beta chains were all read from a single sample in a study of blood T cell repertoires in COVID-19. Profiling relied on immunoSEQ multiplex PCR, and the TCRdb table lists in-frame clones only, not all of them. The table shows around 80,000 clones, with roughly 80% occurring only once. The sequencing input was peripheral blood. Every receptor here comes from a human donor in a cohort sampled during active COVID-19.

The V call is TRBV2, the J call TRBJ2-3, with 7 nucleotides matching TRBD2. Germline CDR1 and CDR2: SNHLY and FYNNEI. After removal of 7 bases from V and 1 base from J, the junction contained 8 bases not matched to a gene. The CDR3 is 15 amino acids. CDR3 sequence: CASKKSGVGTDTQYF. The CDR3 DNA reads TGTGCCAGCAAGAAGAGCGGGGTTGGCACAGATACGCAGTATTTT.

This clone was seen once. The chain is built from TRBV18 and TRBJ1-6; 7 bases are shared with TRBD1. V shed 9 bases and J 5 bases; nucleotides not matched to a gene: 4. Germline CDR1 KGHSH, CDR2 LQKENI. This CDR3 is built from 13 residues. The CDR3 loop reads CASRDSDNSPLHF. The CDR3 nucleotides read TGTGCCAGTAGGGACAGCGATAATTCACCCCTCCACTTT. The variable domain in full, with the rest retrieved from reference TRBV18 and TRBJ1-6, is NAGVMQNPRHLVRRRGQEARLRCSPMKGHSHVYWYRQLPEEGLKFMVYLQKENIIDESGMPKERFSAEFPKEGPSILRIQQVVRGDSAAYFCASRDSDNSPLHFGNGTRLTVT.

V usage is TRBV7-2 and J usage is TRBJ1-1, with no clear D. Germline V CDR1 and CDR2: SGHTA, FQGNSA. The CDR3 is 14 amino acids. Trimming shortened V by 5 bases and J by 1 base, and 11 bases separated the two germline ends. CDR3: CASSLGRTNTEAFF. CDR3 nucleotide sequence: TGTGCCAGCAGCCTGGGGAGAACGAACACTGAAGCTTTCTTT.

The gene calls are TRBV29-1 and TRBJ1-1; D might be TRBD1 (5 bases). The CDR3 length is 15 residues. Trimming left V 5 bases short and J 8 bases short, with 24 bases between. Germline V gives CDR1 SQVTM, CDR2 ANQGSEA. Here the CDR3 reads CSVWSIRLGGSEAFF. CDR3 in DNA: TGCAGCGTTTGGTCCATAAGGCTGGGGGGATCCGAAGCTTTCTTT. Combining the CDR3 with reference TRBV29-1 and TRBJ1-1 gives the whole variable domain SAVISQKPSRDICQRGTSLTIQCQVDSQVTMMFWYRQQPGQSLTLIATANQGSEATYESGFVIDKFPISRPNLTFSTLTVSNMSPEDSSIYLCSVWSIRLGGSEAFFGQGTRLTVV.

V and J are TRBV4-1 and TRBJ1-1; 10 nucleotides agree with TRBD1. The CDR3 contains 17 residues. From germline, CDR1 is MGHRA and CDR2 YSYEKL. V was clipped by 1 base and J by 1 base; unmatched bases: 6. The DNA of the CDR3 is TGCGCCAGCAGCCAAGCCCGGGACAGGGGACCGAACACTGAAGCTTTCTTT. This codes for CASSQARDRGPNTEAFF.

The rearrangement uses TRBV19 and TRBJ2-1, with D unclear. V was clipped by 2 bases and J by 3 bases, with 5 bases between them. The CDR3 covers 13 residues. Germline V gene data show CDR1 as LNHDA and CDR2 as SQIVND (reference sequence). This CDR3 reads CASSISVYNEQFF. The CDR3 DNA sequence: TGTGCCAGTAGTATATCGGTCTACAATGAGCAGTTCTTC.

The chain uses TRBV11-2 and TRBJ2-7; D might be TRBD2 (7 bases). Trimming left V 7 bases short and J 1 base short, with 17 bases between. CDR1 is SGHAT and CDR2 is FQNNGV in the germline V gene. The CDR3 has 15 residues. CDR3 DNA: TGTGCCAGCAACATGAAGGGGGGGGCTTCCTACGAGCAGTACTTC. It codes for CASNMKGGASYEQYF.

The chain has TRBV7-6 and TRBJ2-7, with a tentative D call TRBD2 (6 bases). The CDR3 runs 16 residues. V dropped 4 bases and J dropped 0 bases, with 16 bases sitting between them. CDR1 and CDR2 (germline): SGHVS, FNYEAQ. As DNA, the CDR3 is TGTGCCAGCAGCTCCGGGTGGGGACTGGACTCCTACGAGCAGTACTTC. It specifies CASSSGWGLDSYEQYF.

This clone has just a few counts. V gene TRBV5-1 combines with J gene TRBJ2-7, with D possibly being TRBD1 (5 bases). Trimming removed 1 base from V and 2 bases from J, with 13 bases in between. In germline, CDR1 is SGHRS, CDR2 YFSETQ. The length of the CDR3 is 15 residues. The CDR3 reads CASSLTGRKPYEQYF. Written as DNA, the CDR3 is TGCGCCAGCAGCTTGACAGGACGGAAACCCTACGAGCAGTACTTC.

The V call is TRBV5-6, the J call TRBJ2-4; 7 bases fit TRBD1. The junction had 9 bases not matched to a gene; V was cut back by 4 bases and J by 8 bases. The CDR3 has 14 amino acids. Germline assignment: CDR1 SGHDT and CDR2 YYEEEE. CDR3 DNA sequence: TGTGCCAGCAGCATAGGACAGGATGGGGACATTCAGTACTTC. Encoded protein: CASSIGQDGDIQYF.

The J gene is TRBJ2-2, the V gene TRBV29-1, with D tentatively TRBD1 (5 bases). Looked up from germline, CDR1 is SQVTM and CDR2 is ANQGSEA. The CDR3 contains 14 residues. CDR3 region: CTIGFGANTGELFF. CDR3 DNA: TGCACCATTGGGTTTGGGGCCAACACCGGGGAGCTGTTTTTT.

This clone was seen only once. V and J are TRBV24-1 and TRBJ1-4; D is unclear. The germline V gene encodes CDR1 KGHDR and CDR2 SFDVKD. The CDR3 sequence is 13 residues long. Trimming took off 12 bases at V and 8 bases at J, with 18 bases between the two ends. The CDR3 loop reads CAPAVPCKEKLFF. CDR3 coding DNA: TGTGCCCCCGCGGTACCCTGCAAGGAAAAACTGTTTTTT.

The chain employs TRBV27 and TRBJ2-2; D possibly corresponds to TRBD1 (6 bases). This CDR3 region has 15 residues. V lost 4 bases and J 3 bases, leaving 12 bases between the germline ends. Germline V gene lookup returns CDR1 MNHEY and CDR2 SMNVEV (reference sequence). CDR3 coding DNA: TGTGCCAGCAGTTCAAGGGACACCCACACCGGGGAGCTGTTTTTT. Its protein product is CASSSRDTHTGELFF.

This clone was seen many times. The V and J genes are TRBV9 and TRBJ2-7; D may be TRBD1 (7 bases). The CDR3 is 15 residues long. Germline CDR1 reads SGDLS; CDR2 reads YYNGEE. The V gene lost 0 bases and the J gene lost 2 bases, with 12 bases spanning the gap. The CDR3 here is CASSVDPGGPYEQYF. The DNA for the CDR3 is TGTGCCAGCAGCGTAGACCCAGGGGGGCCCTACGAGCAGTACTTC.

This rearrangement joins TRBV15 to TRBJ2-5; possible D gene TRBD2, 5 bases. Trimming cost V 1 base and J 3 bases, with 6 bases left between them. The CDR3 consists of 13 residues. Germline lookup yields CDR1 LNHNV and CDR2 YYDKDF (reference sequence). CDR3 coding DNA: TGTGCCACCAGCAGAGGGGAGAAAGAGACCCAGTACTTC. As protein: CATSRGEKETQYF.

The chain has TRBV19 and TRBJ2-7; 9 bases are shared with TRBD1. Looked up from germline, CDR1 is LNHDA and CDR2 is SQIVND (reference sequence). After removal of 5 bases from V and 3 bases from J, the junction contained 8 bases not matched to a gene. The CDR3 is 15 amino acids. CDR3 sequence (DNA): TGTGCCAGTAGTCGGGCGACAGGGGGGTACTACGAGCAGTACTTC. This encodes CASSRATGGYYEQYF.

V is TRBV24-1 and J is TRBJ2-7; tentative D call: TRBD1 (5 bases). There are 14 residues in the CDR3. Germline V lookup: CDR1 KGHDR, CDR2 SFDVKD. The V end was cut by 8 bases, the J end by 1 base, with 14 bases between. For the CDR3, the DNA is TGTGCCACCACAGAGGCAGGGTCATCCTACGAGCAGTACTTC. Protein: CATTEAGSSYEQYF.

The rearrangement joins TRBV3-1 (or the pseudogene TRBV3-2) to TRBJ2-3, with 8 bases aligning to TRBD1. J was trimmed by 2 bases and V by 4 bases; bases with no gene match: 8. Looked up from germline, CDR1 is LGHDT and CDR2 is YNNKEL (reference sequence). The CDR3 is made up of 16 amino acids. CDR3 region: CASSPTGGSHTDTQYF. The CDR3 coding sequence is TGTGCCAGCAGCCCCACAGGGGGTAGTCACACAGATACGCAGTATTTT.